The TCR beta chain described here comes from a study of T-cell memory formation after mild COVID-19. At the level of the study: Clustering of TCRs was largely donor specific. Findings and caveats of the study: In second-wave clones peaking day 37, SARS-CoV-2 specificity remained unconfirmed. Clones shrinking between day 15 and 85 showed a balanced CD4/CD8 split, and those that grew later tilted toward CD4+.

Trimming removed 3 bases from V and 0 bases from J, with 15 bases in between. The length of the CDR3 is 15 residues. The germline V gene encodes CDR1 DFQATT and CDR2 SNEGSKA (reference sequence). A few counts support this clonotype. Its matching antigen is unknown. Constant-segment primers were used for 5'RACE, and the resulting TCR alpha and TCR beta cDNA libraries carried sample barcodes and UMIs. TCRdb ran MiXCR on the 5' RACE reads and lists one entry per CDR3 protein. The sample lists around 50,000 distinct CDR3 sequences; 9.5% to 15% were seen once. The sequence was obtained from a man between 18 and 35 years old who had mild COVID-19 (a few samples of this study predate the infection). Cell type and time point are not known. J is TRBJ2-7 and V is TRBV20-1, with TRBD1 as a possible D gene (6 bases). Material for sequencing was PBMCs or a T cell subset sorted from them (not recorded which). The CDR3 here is CSASSDSWSSYEQYF. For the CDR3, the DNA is TGCAGTGCTAGTTCGGACAGTTGGAGCTCCTACGAGCAGTACTTC.